The next 18 T cell receptor beta chains were all read from a single sample in a study of blood T cell repertoires in COVID-19. Clones were read by immunoSEQ multiplex PCR, and TCRdb kept only the in-frame ones, dropping some. Among almost 250,000 clones, around 86% were seen once, and the ten largest hold 5.5% to 6.5%. Material for sequencing was peripheral blood. The receptors stem from a woman older than 75 with COVID-19, enrolled during active disease.

V and J are TRBV7-9 and TRBJ2-6; unclear D gene. CDR3 length: 16 amino acids. The V gene lost 5 bases and the J gene lost 0 bases, with 11 bases spanning the gap. Germline CDR1 SEHNR, CDR2 FQNEAQ (reference sequence). CDR3 sequence (DNA): TGTGCCAGCAGCCCGCTGGTAGTCTCTGGGGCCAACGTCCTGACTTTC. Its translation: CASSPLVVSGANVLTF.

The J gene is TRBJ1-2, the V gene TRBV28; D perhaps matches TRBD1 (6 bases). V lost 5 bases to trimming and J lost 4 bases, with 20 bases between them. The CDR3 totals 16 residues. CDR1 and CDR2 from the germline V gene are MDHEN and SYDVKM. This chain's CDR3 is CASSVRQGSFSYGYTF. In DNA, the CDR3 is TGTGCCAGCAGTGTAAGGCAGGGGTCTTTCTCCTATGGCTACACCTTC.

This clone has only one observation. The V gene is TRBV3-1 (or the pseudogene TRBV3-2), the J gene TRBJ1-1, with D possibly being TRBD1 (5 bases). Germline lookup yields CDR1 LGHDT and CDR2 YNNKEL (reference sequence). This CDR3 has 14 residues. V gave up 4 bases and J gave up 0 bases, with 9 bases separating them. As DNA, the CDR3 is TGTGCCAGCAGCCGTATGACAGTGAACACTGAAGCTTTCTTT. The encoded protein is CASSRMTVNTEAFF.

The CDR3: CASSPWDRASSPLHF. DNA of the CDR3: TGTGCCAGCAGCCCTTGGGACAGGGCGAGTTCACCCCTCCACTTT. V is TRBV3-1 (or the pseudogene TRBV3-2) and J is TRBJ1-6; 9 nucleotides match TRBD1. The V gene's germline CDR1 is LGHDT and CDR2 YNNKEL (reference sequence). The CDR3 consists of 15 residues. The V segment lost 4 bases and the J segment 9 bases; nucleotides outside the gene matches: 7.

The chain combines TRBV15 with TRBJ1-2; unclear D gene. This CDR3 region has 12 residues. The V gene lost 1 base and the J gene lost 4 bases, with 4 bases spanning the gap. Looked up from germline, CDR1 is LNHNV and CDR2 is YYDKDF (reference sequence). In DNA form, the CDR3 reads TGTGCCACCAGCAGAGCAGGCTATGGCTACACCTTC. This sequence encodes CATSRAGYGYTF.

V gene TRBV28 combines with J gene TRBJ1-1; 7 bases fit TRBD1. V was clipped by 2 bases and J by 10 bases; unmatched bases: 10. The CDR3 length is 14 residues. Per germline, CDR1 MDHEN and CDR2 SYDVKM. CDR3 sequence (DNA): TGTGCCAGCAGTTTACAGACAGGGCCAGGAGGAGCTTTCTTT. Translating it yields CASSLQTGPGGAFF.

This rearrangement joins TRBV14 to TRBJ1-3; D is perhaps TRBD1 (6 bases). CDR3 length equals 14 residues. CDR1 and CDR2 (germline): SGHDN, FVKESK. Trimming shortened V by 1 base and J by 7 bases, and 11 bases separated the two germline ends. The CDR3 protein is CASSQAGGENTIYF. Written as DNA, the CDR3 is TGTGCCAGCAGCCAAGCGGGGGGCGAGAACACCATATATTTT.

The gene calls are TRBV18 and TRBJ1-4; tentatively, D is TRBD1 (6 bases). V gave up 3 bases and J gave up 8 bases, with 16 bases separating them. CDR1 is KGHSH and CDR2 is LQKENI in the germline V gene. CDR3 length: 15 residues. The CDR3 region is CASSPGQPGTEKLFF. CDR3 sequence (DNA): TGTGCCAGCTCACCTGGACAACCGGGGACAGAAAAACTGTTTTTT.

Here the CDR3 reads CASSLGAGTENTQYF. CDR3 sequence (DNA): TGTGCCAGCAGCTTGGGAGCGGGGACCGAGAATACGCAGTATTTT. V is TRBV5-5 and J is TRBJ2-3; TRBD2 matches at 7 bases. The ends lost 0 bases at V and 7 bases at J; junction bases unmatched: 8. The CDR3 is 15 amino acids. The germline CDR1 and CDR2 sequences are SGHKS and YYEKEE (reference sequence).

V is TRBV27 and J is TRBJ2-7; maybe TRBD2 (5 bases). CDR3 length equals 15 residues. The germline V gene encodes CDR1 MNHEY and CDR2 SMNVEV (reference sequence). Trimming took off 8 bases at V and 5 bases at J, with 22 bases between the two ends. CDR3 nucleotide sequence: TGTGCCAGCTCTCCCGGAGGAACCCCCCCCGACGAGCAGTACTTC. This translates into CASSPGGTPPDEQYF.

The chain carries TRBV6-5 and TRBJ2-5; D might be TRBD1 (5 bases). Germline CDR1 reads MNHEY; CDR2 reads SVGAGI. This CDR3 has 15 amino acids. Trimming pared 1 base from V and 0 bases from J, leaving 9 bases between. The DNA for the CDR3 is TGTGCCAGCAGTTACTTGACGACAGACCAAGAGACCCAGTACTTC. It specifies CASSYLTTDQETQYF.

The V and J genes are TRBV28 and TRBJ2-5; 9 bases fit TRBD2. Trimming cost V 7 bases and J 4 bases; bases outside gene matches: 7. CDR3 length equals 14 residues. In germline, CDR1 is MDHEN, CDR2 SYDVKM. In nucleotides, the CDR3 is TGTGCCAGCAAGGGGACTAGCTTCGGAGAGACCCAGTACTTC. Translation gives CASKGTSFGETQYF.

This chain joins TRBV6-5 and TRBJ1-4, with 9 bases fitting TRBD1. With V trimmed by 0 bases and J by 8 bases, 7 bases remained unmatched. The CDR3 is 16 residues long. Germline V gene sequence: CDR1 MNHEY, CDR2 SVGAGI. This CDR3 reads CASSYSGTGNSEKLFF. The CDR3 coding sequence is TGTGCCAGCAGTTACTCTGGGACAGGGAATAGCGAAAAACTGTTTTTT.

The chain joins TRBV18 to TRBJ2-2, with D perhaps matching TRBD1 (6 bases). The V end was cut by 3 bases, the J end by 0 bases, with 11 bases between. This CDR3 comprises 16 residues. Germline CDR1 KGHSH, CDR2 LQKENI. In DNA, the CDR3 is TGTGCCAGCTCACCGGTTAACAGGGCGAACACCGGGGAGCTGTTTTTT. Its protein is CASSPVNRANTGELFF.

CDR3 region: CASSGATHAETQYF. The CDR3 DNA follows: TGTGCCAGCAGCGGAGCTACCCACGCAGAGACCCAGTACTTC. V gene TRBV5-6 combines with J gene TRBJ2-5; D unresolved. The ends were cut back, 4 bases at V and 4 bases at J, with 14 bases in the middle. Per the germline V gene, CDR1 is SGHDT and CDR2 is YYEEEE. CDR3 length equals 14 residues.

In nucleotides, the CDR3 is TGTGCCAGCTCCTCAGGTCACAATCAGCCCCAGCATTTT. Translated, it gives CASSSGHNQPQHF. V gene TRBV18 combines with J gene TRBJ1-5; no clear D gene. In germline, CDR1 is KGHSH, CDR2 LQKENI. CDR3 size: 13 residues. V dropped 6 bases and J dropped 3 bases, with 9 bases sitting between them.

The V call is TRBV28, the J call TRBJ2-1; 10 bases match TRBD2. With V trimmed by 8 bases and J by 6 bases, 7 bases remained unmatched. Germline V gene data show CDR1 as MDHEN and CDR2 as SYDVKM. The CDR3 sequence is 14 residues long. The CDR3 sequence: CASLLAGKTNEQFF. In DNA form, the CDR3 reads TGTGCCAGCCTACTAGCGGGGAAAACCAATGAGCAGTTCTTC.

V gene TRBV28 combines with J gene TRBJ1-2; 7 bases agree with TRBD1. CDR3 length: 15 residues. V dropped 7 bases and J dropped 3; count of bases not matched to a gene: 11. CDR1 is MDHEN and CDR2 is SYDVKM in the germline V gene. The CDR3 DNA follows: TGTGCCAGCATCCAACAGGGGAGTGGGGACTATGGCTACACCTTC. Translating it yields CASIQQGSGDYGYTF.